This entry describes one T cell receptor beta chain. This sample was included in a study of T cell repertoires in aging, cancer and after chemotherapy. Study as a whole: Pre- and post-chemotherapy samples were paired from glioblastoma patients treated with temozolomide-based therapy.

Trimming shortened V by 10 bases and J by 4 bases, and 11 bases separated the two germline ends. The V gene's germline CDR1 is SEHNR and CDR2 FQNEAQ (reference sequence). The CDR3 contains 13 residues. A mixed TRB-A/B primer pool amplified rearranged TRB by multiplex touch-down PCR. TCRdb used MiXCR to reprocess the multiplex PCR reads, holding one entry per CDR3 protein. This table holds fewer than 6,500 distinct CDR3 sequences, about a quarter found once. TCR beta rearrangements were amplified from peripheral blood genomic DNA. This receptor was obtained from a human donor with a solid tumor. The sequencing sample was made of blood. This sequence joins TRBV7-9 and TRBJ2-6, with D perhaps TRBD2 (6 bases). The CDR3 region is CAIGGYGANVLTF. Written as DNA, the CDR3 is TGTGCCATTGGAGGGTACGGGGCCAACGTCCTGACTTTC.